This T cell receptor (beta chain) was found in a study of T cells after yellow fever vaccination (dated by TCRdb to the late 2010s). Regarding the research as a whole: The SMART-Seq v4 Ultra Low Input RNA kit was used to prepare libraries from fractions with low cell numbers. The cohort comprised two healthy male donors, one aged 18 to 29 and one aged 30 to 40 years. Bulk PBMC replicates and cell subsets were isolated from blood drawn at multiple timepoints before and after both primary and secondary immunization. To track T-cell clones before and after primary and booster YFV17D yellow fever vaccination, bulk TCR alpha and beta repertoires were sequenced longitudinally.

CDR1 and CDR2 (MNHNS, SASEGT) derive from the germline V gene. The CDR3 contains 17 residues, cysteine and phenylalanine counted. Only the CDR3 portion is preserved as DNA: 51 bases, with reading frame beginning at the first base. V was cut back by 5 bases and J by 5 bases, leaving a gap of 23 bases between them. With regard to this clonotype: Its antigen specificity is not known. Base qualities are not at hand, and no much larger clone is one base apart.

Broad study findings and their caveats: The secondary T-cell response was weaker than the primary response but faster, peaking on day 5 instead of day 15. Computational filtering was needed because FACS-sorted repertoires could contain abundant contaminating clonotypes from the bulk population. Because the study included only two donors, the extent to which the findings can be generalized is limited. A small fraction of clonotypes appeared in both the CD4 and CD8 compartments, likely as a result of convergent recombination. Most clones expanded after primary vaccination were re-detected after the booster (96% of CD4 and around nine tenths of CD8), suggesting broad memory maintenance.

What this sample's treatment or condition label stands for: live attenuated yellow fever vaccine strain. At each blood-draw timepoint, two biological replicates of bulk PBMCs were obtained. A standard Ficoll-Paque protocol was used to isolate PBMCs from peripheral blood. RNA was extracted with TriZol from bulk PBMCs, CD4 and CD8 fractions, and dextramer-positive and dextramer-negative fractions. TCR cDNA was made using 5'RACE template switching, a step that added a universal primer site and unique molecular identifiers. cDNA synthesis was primed from both the TCR alpha and TCR beta constant segments. Library amplification involved two PCR steps, and the second step added sample barcodes and sequencing adapters. Sequencing of libraries was performed on Illumina HiSeq 2500 (2x100 bp) or NovaSeq (2x150 bp). Concerning the study's data processing: Demultiplexing of reads and collapsing into UMI consensus sequences were performed with MIGEC, and V(D)J alignment was carried out with MiXCR. Using edgeR on replicate PBMC samples, clonotypes were called vaccine-responding if FDR was below 0.01 and the log2 fold change was above 5 up to day 15. CD4 or CD8 identity was assigned to each bulk clonotype according to whether the clonotype was present at higher abundance in the sequenced CD4 repertoire or the sequenced CD8 repertoire. In TCRdb, the public reads were trimmed at Q25 with fastp and aligned with MiXCR, with productive beta chains retained. Each entry is one CDR3 protein sequence, shown with its most common DNA and genes. In this record, the V and J calls reflect TCRdb's handling and not the investigators' own analysis. Across this sample there are about 330,000 distinct CDR3 sequences, with around 7% seen only once. Roughly a sixth of the sample goes to the ten largest clones.

The chain is assembled from TRBV6-1 and TRBJ2-3; the D region is possibly TRBD1 or TRBD2, each matching across 5 bases. This receptor was identified in a young man who received the YFV17D yellow fever vaccine. The sequences come from PBMCs, collected roughly 47 days after the first yellow fever vaccination. Read as DNA, the sequence is TGTGCCAGCAGTCTAACCCGGGACGTCCCGAACTTAGATACGCAGTATTTT. Protein translation: CASSLTRDVPNLDTQYF.